A selection of T cell receptor beta chains follows, all from one sample in a study of blood T cell repertoires in COVID-19. Data came from immunoSEQ multiplex PCR; TCRdb stores just in-frame clones and leaves some out. Of some 200,000 clones in the sample, approximately 87% were seen once. Sequencing was carried out using peripheral blood. These receptors all come from a woman between 50 and 59 years old with acute or convalescent COVID-19. Both conserved end residues are trimmed from each CDR3. Fields, in order: V gene, J gene, CDR3 protein.

v_gene: TRBV24-1; j_gene: TRBJ2-3; CDR3aa: ATSEFVGAGTQY
v_gene: TRBV19; j_gene: TRBJ2-2; CDR3aa: ASSIEVGSGSKTGELF
v_gene: TRBV10-3; j_gene: TRBJ2-1; CDR3aa: AISESITGLANNEQF
v_gene: TRBV18; j_gene: TRBJ2-1; CDR3aa: ASSRGGNEQF
v_gene: TRBV11-2; j_gene: TRBJ2-3; CDR3aa: ASSSTQGAGTDTQY
v_gene: TRBV30; j_gene: TRBJ1-3; CDR3aa: AWSAQGTGNTIY
v_gene: TRBV12-3/TRBV12-4; j_gene: TRBJ1-1; CDR3aa: ASRTGNTEAF
v_gene: TRBV12-3/TRBV12-4; j_gene: TRBJ1-1; CDR3aa: ASSLGTGSRAF
v_gene: TRBV19; j_gene: TRBJ1-1; CDR3aa: ASSISSVNTEAF
v_gene: TRBV4-3; j_gene: TRBJ1-1; CDR3aa: ASSQDKGARTEAF
v_gene: TRBV9; j_gene: TRBJ1-3; CDR3aa: ASSSGGYSGNTIY
v_gene: TRBV9; j_gene: TRBJ2-2; CDR3aa: ASSVAGTTNTGELF
v_gene: TRBV27; j_gene: TRBJ2-5; CDR3aa: ASSPILIQRKETQY
v_gene: TRBV29-1; j_gene: TRBJ2-5; CDR3aa: SVEQRLTGEETQY
v_gene: TRBV20-1; j_gene: TRBJ2-3; CDR3aa: SAGGDTQY
v_gene: TRBV7-2; j_gene: TRBJ1-1; CDR3aa: ASSLAGGMNTEAF
v_gene: TRBV30; j_gene: TRBJ1-2; CDR3aa: AWSQVPSTPWGYT
v_gene: TRBV6-5; j_gene: TRBJ2-1; CDR3aa: ASSYTSGEVEQF
v_gene: TRBV7-9; j_gene: TRBJ2-3; CDR3aa: ASSPRTSGSTDTQY
v_gene: TRBV4-3; j_gene: TRBJ1-1; CDR3aa: ASSQVRGYTEAF
v_gene: TRBV6-5; j_gene: TRBJ2-5; CDR3aa: ASSQDFVGAETQY
v_gene: TRBV6-5; j_gene: TRBJ1-2; CDR3aa: ASTSGMVVGGYT
v_gene: TRBV6-2/TRBV6-3; j_gene: TRBJ1-3; CDR3aa: ASSRAGSSGNTIY
v_gene: TRBV30; j_gene: TRBJ1-2; CDR3aa: AWSYYHNGYT
v_gene: TRBV28; j_gene: TRBJ1-3; CDR3aa: ASCPGGSGNTIY
v_gene: TRBV5-5; j_gene: TRBJ2-7; CDR3aa: ASSLSTGDYYEQY
v_gene: TRBV7-3; j_gene: TRBJ1-2; CDR3aa: ASSFAQGDYGYT
v_gene: TRBV5-4; j_gene: TRBJ2-4; CDR3aa: ASSLQGAGIQY
v_gene: TRBV6-7; j_gene: TRBJ2-6; CDR3aa: ASSYSLLSGANVLT
v_gene: TRBV5-1; j_gene: TRBJ1-4; CDR3aa: ASSLDSRGTNEKLF
v_gene: TRBV30; j_gene: TRBJ2-5; CDR3aa: AWSVFKGRETQY
v_gene: TRBV2; j_gene: TRBJ2-1; CDR3aa: ASSTVGEQF
v_gene: TRBV5-1; j_gene: TRBJ2-5; CDR3aa: ASSPILGATKETQY
v_gene: TRBV14; j_gene: TRBJ2-1; CDR3aa: ASSQDMSGRKF
v_gene: TRBV12-3/TRBV12-4; j_gene: TRBJ2-7; CDR3aa: ASSRGGGHEQY
v_gene: TRBV18; j_gene: TRBJ1-2; CDR3aa: ASSPLHTLRQGGYGYT
v_gene: TRBV6-5; j_gene: TRBJ1-1; CDR3aa: ASSRQGAGTEAF
v_gene: TRBV24-1; j_gene: TRBJ2-3; CDR3aa: ATSVGRGSDTQY
v_gene: TRBV19; j_gene: TRBJ2-7; CDR3aa: ASRVQGVHTYEQY
v_gene: TRBV10-2; j_gene: TRBJ2-7; CDR3aa: ASRPGLAGVDEQY
v_gene: TRBV6-2/TRBV6-3; j_gene: TRBJ2-7; CDR3aa: ASSSPTSWSSYEQY
v_gene: TRBV30; j_gene: TRBJ1-3; CDR3aa: AWRETSRPGNTIY
v_gene: TRBV3-1/TRBV3-2; j_gene: TRBJ1-6; CDR3aa: ASSPGQGNSPLH
v_gene: TRBV7-2; j_gene: TRBJ2-5; CDR3aa: ASSLDRTETGTQY
v_gene: TRBV4-2; j_gene: TRBJ2-2; CDR3aa: ASSLRVAGVGGELF
v_gene: TRBV3-1/TRBV3-2; j_gene: TRBJ2-1; CDR3aa: ASSHRTSRGENEQF
v_gene: TRBV6-2/TRBV6-3; j_gene: TRBJ1-5; CDR3aa: ASSYPRTGSGNNQPQH
v_gene: TRBV5-1; j_gene: TRBJ1-3; CDR3aa: ASRGEGNTIY
v_gene: TRBV6-5; j_gene: TRBJ2-7; CDR3aa: ASSYSYGQGYEQY
v_gene: TRBV10-2; j_gene: TRBJ2-3; CDR3aa: ASRGQGSTSGSTDTQY
v_gene: TRBV6-2/TRBV6-3; j_gene: TRBJ2-3; CDR3aa: ASSSGTAGGTDTQY
v_gene: TRBV27; j_gene: TRBJ2-7; CDR3aa: ASSLRDRGPYEQY
v_gene: TRBV19; j_gene: TRBJ1-1; CDR3aa: ATHQGTFDTEAF
v_gene: TRBV3-1/TRBV3-2; j_gene: TRBJ1-1; CDR3aa: ASSRDRVNTEAF